The present T cell receptor beta chain was sequenced within a study of T cells of healthy individuals (dated by TCRdb to the late 2010s). As concerns this clonotype: Its cognate antigen has yet to be identified. The sample holds no much larger clone one base away, and base qualities are not on file.

According to the germline V gene, CDR1 reads MNHEY and CDR2 reads SVGEGT. V and J lose 0 bases and 9 bases, and a span of 5 bases separates them. Reading from cysteine to phenylalanine, the CDR3 counts 12 amino acids. CDR3 DNA only is kept here, 36 bases in frame from base 1. Library generation was performed with 5' RACE. Sequencing used an Illumina MiSeq. TCRdb took the public reads, trimmed them with fastp at Q25, ran MiXCR for clone calling and kept in-frame beta chains. Each entry is one CDR3 protein sequence, shown with its most common DNA and genes. Recorded for this sample are some 100,000 distinct CDR3 sequences; 17% of them occurred a single time. 6.2% of the sample is taken by the ten largest.

This TCR came from a human donor in good health. The chain couples TRBV6-2 or TRBV6-3 to TRBJ2-2; the D segment cannot be called with confidence. The CDR3 corresponds to CASSYSRRELFF. In nucleotides, the sequence is TGTGCCAGCAGTTACTCGAGAAGGGAGCTGTTTTTT.